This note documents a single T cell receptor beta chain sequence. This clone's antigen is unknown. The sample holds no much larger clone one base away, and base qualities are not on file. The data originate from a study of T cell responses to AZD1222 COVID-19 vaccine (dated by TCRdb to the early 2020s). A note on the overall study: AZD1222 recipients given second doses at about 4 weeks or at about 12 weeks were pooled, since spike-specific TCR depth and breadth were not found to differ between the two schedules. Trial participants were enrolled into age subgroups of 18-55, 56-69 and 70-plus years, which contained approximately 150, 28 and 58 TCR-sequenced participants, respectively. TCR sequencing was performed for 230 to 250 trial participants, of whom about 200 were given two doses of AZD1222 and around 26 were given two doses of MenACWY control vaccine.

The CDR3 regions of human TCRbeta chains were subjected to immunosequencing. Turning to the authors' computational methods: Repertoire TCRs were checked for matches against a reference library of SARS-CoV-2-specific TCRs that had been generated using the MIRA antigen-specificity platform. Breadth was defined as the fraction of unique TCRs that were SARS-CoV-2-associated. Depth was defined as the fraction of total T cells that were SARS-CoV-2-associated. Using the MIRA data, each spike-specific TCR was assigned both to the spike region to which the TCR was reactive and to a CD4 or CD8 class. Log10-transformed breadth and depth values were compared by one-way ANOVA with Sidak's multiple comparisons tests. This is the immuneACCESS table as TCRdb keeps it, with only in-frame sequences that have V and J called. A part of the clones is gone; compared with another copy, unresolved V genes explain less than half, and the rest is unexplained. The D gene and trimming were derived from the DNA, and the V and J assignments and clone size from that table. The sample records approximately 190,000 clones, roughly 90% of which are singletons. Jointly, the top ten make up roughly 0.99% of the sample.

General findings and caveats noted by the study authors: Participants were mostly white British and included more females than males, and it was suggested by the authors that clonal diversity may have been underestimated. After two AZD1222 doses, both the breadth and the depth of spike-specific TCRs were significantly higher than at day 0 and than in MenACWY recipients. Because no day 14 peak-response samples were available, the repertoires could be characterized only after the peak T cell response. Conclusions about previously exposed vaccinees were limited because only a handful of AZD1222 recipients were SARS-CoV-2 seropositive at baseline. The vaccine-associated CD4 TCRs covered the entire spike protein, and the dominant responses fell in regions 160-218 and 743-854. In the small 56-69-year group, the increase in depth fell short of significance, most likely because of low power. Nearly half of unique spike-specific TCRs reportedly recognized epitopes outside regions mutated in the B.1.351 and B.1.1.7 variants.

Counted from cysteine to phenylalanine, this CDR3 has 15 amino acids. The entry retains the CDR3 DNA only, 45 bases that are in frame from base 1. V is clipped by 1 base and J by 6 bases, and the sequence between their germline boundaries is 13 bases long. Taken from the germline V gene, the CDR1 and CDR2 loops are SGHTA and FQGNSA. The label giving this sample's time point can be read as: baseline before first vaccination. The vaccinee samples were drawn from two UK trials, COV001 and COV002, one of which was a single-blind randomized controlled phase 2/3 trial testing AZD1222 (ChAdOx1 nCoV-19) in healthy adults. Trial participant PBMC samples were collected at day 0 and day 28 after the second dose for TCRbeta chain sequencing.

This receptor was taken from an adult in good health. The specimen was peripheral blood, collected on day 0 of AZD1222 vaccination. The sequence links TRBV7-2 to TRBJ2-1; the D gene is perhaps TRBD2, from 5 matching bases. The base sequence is TGTGCCAGCAGCTTAGTAGGTCTAGCAGGCAATGAGCAGTTCTTC. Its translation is CASSLVGLAGNEQFF.